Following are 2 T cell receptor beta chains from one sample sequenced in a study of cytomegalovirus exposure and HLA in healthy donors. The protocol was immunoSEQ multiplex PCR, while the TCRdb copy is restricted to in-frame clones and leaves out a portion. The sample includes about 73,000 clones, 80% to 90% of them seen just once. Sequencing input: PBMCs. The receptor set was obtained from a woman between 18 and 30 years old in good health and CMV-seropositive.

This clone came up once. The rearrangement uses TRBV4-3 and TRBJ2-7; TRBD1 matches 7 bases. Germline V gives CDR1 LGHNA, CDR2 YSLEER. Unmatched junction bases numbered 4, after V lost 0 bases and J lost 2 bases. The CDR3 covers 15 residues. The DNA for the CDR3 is TGCGCCAGCAGCCAAGATTTAGGGGGCCCCTACGAGCAGTACTTC. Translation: CASSQDLGGPYEQYF.

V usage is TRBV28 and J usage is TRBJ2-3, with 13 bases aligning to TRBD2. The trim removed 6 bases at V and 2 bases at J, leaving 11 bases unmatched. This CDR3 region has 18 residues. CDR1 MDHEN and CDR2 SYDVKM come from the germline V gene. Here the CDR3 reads CASREGLAGTPHTDTQYF. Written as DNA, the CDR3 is TGTGCCAGCAGGGAGGGACTAGCGGGGACACCCCACACAGATACGCAGTATTTT. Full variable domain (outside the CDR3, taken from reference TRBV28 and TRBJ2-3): DVKVTQSSRYLVKRTGEKVFLECVQDMDHENMFWYRQDPGLGLRLIYFSYDVKMKEKGDIPEGYSVSREKKERFSLILESASTNQTSMYLCASREGLAGTPHTDTQYFGPGTRLTVL.